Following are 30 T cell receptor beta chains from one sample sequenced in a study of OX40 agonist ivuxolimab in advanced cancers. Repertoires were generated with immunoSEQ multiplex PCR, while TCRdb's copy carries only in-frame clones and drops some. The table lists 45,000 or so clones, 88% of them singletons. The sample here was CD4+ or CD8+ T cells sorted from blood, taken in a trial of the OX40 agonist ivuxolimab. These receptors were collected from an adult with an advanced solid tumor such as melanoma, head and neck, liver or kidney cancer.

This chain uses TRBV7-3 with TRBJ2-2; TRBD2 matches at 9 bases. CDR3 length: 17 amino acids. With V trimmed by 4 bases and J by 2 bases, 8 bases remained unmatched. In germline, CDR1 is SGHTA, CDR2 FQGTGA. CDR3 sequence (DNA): TGTGCCAGCAGCTCTCTAGCGGGACGCATAAACACCGGGGAGCTGTTTTTT. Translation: CASSSLAGRINTGELFF. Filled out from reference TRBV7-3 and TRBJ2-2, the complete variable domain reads GAGVSQTPSNKVTEKGKYVELRCDPISGHTALYWYRQSLGQGPEFLIYFQGTGAADDSGLPNDRFFAVRPEGSVSTLKIQRTERGDSAVYLCASSSLAGRINTGELFFGEGSRLTVL.

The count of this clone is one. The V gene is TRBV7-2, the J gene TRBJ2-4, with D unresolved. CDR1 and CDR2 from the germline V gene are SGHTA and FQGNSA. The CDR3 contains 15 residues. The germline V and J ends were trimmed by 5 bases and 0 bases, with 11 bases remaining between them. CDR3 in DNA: TGTGCCAGCAGCCTCACGGCTTTAGCCAAAAACATTCAGTACTTC. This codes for CASSLTALAKNIQYF.

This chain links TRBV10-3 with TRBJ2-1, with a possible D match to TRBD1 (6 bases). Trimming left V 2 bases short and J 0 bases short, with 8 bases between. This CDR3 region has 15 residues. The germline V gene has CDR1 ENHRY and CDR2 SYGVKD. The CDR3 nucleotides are TGTGCCATCAGTGAGACAGGGAGCTCCTACAATGAGCAGTTCTTC. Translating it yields CAISETGSSYNEQFF.

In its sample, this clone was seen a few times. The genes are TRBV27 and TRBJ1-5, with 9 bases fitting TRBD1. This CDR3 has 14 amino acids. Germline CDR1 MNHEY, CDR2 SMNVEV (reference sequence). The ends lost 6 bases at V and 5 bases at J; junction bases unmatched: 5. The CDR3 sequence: CASSRTGEDQPQHF. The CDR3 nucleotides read TGTGCCAGCAGCCGGACAGGGGAGGATCAGCCCCAGCATTTT.

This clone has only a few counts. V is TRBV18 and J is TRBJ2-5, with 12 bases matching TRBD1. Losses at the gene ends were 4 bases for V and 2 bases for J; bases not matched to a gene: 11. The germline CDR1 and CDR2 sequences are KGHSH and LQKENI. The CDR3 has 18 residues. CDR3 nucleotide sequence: TGTGCCAGCTCACTGGCCGGGACAGGGGGCGCGAGACAAGAGACCCAGTACTTC. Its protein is CASSLAGTGGARQETQYF. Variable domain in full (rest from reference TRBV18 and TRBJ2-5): NAGVMQNPRHLVRRRGQEARLRCSPMKGHSHVYWYRQLPEEGLKFMVYLQKENIIDESGMPKERFSAEFPKEGPSILRIQQVVRGDSAAYFCASSLAGTGGARQETQYFGPGTRLLVL.

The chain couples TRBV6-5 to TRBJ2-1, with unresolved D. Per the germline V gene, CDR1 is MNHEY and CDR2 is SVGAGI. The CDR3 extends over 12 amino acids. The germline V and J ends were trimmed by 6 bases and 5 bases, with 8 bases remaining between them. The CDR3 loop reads CASRDGHNEQFF. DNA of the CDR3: TGTGCCAGCAGGGACGGTCACAATGAGCAGTTCTTC.

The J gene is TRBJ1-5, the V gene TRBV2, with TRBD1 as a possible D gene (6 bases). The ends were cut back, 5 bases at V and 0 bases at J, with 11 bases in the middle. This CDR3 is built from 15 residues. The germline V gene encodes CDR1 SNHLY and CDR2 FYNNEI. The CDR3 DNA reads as TGTGCCAGCAGTAAACAGGGCTATAGCAATCAGCCCCAGCATTTT. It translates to CASSKQGYSNQPQHF.

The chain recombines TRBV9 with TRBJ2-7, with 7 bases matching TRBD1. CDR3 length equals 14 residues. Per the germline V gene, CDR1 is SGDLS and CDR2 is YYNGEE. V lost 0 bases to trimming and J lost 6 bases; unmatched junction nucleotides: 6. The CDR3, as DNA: TGTGCCAGCAGCGTAGAGGGACAGCTTGGCGAGCAGTACTTC. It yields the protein CASSVEGQLGEQYF.

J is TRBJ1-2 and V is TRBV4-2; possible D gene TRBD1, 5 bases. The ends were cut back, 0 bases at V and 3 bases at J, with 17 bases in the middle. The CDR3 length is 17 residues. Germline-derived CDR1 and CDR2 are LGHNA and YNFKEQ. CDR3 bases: TGTGCCAGCAGCCAAGATTTAGTACCGGGGACTCACTATGGCTACACCTTC. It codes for CASSQDLVPGTHYGYTF.

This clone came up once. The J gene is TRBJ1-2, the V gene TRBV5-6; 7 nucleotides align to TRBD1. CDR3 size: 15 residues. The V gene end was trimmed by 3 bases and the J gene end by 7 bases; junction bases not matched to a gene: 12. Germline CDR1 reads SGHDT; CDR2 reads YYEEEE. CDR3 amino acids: CASSSPDRSRLGYTF. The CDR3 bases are TGTGCCAGCAGCTCCCCGGACAGGAGCAGGCTTGGCTACACCTTC.

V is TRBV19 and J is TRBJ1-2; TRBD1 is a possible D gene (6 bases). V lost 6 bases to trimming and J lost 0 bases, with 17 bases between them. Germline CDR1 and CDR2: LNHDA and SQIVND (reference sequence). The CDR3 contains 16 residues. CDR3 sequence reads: CASSSLGTPSNYGYTF. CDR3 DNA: TGTGCCAGTAGCTCACTTGGGACACCTTCTAACTATGGCTACACCTTC.

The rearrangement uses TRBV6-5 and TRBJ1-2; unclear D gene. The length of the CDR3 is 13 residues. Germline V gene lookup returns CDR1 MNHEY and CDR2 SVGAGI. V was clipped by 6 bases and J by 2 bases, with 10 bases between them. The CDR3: CASRMDGNYGYTF. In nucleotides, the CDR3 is TGTGCCAGCAGGATGGACGGGAACTATGGCTACACCTTC.

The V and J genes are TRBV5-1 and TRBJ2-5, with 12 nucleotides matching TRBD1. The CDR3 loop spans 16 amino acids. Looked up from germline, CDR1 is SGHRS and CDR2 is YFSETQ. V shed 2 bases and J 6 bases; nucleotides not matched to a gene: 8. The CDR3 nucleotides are TGCGCCAGCAGCTTCGCCGGGACAGGGGGCGTAAAGACCCAGTACTTC. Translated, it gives CASSFAGTGGVKTQYF.

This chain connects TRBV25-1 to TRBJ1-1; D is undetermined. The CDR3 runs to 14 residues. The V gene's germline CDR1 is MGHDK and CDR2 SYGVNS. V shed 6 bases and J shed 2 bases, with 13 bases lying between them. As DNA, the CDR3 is TGTGCCAGCAGCGAGACCCATTTAAACACTGAAGCTTTCTTT. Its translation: CASSETHLNTEAFF.

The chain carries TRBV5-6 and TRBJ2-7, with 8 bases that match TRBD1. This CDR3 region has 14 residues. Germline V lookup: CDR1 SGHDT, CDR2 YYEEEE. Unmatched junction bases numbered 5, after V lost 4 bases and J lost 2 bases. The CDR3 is CASSRTGLTYEQYF. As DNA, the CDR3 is TGTGCCAGCAGCCGGACAGGGCTGACCTACGAGCAGTACTTC.

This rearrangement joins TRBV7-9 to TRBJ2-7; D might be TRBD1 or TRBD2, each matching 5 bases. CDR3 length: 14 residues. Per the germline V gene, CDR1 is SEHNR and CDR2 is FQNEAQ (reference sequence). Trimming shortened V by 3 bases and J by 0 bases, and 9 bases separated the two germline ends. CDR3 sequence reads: CASSFGTLSYEQYF. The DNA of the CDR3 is TGTGCCAGCAGCTTCGGGACCCTCTCCTACGAGCAGTACTTC.

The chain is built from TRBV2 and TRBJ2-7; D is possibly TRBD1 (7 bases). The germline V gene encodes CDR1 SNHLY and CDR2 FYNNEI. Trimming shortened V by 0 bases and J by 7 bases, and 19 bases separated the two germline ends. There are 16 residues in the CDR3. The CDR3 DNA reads TGTGCCAGCAGTGAAGCCCGACAGGGAACGCGGGGAGAGCAGTACTTC. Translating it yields CASSEARQGTRGEQYF. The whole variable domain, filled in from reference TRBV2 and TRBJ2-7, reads EPEVTQTPSHQVTQMGQEVILRCVPISNHLYFYWYRQILGQKVEFLVSFYNNEISEKSEIFDDQFSVERPDGSNFTLKIRSTKLEDSAMYFCASSEARQGTRGEQYFGPGTRLTVT.

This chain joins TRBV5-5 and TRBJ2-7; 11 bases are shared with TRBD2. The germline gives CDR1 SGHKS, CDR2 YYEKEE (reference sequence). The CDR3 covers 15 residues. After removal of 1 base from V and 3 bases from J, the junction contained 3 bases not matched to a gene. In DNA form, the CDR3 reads TGTGCCAGCAGCTTGTCTCTAGCGGGGGGCTACGAGCAGTACTTC. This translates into CASSLSLAGGYEQYF.

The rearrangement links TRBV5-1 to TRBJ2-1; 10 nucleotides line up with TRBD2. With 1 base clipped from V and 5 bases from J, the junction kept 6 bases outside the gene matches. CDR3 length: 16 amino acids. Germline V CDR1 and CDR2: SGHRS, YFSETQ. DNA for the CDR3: TGCGCCAGCAGCTTGAGTCCAGCGGGAGGGGACAATGAGCAGTTCTTC. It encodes CASSLSPAGGDNEQFF.

The CDR3, as DNA: TGTGCCAGCAGTGTTTACAGGGATGGCGGGGAGCTGTTTTTT. This sequence encodes CASSVYRDGGELFF. This chain connects TRBV11-2 to TRBJ2-2; tentatively, D is TRBD1 (6 bases). V shed 6 bases and J shed 7 bases, with 15 bases lying between them. Germline V gives CDR1 SGHAT, CDR2 FQNNGV. CDR3 size: 14 residues. The full variable domain, completed using reference TRBV11-2 and TRBJ2-2, is EAGVAQSPRYKIIEKRQSVAFWCNPISGHATLYWYQQILGQGPKLLIQFQNNGVVDDSQLPKDRFSAERLKGVDSTLKIQPAKLEDSAVYLCASSVYRDGGELFFGEGSRLTVL.

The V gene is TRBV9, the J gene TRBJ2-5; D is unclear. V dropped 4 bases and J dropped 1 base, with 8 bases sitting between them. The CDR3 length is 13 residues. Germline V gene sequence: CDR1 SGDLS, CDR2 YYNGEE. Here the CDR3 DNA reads TGTGCCAGCAGCTTGAGGAGCCAAGAGACCCAGTACTTC. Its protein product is CASSLRSQETQYF.

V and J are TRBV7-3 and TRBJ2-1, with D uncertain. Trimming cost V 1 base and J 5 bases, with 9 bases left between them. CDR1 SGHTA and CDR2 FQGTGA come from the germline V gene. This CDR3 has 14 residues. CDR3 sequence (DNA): TGTGCCAGCAGCTTAAACCCCACGGACAATGAGCAGTTCTTC. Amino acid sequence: CASSLNPTDNEQFF. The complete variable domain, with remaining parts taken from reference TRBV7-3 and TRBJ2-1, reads GAGVSQTPSNKVTEKGKYVELRCDPISGHTALYWYRQSLGQGPEFLIYFQGTGAADDSGLPNDRFFAVRPEGSVSTLKIQRTERGDSAVYLCASSLNPTDNEQFFGPGTRLTVL.

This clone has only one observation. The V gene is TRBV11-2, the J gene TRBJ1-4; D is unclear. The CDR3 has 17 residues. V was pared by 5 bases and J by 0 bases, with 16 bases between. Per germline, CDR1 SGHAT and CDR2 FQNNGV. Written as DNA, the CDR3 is TGTGCCAGCAGCCCCAGCCGGGGAACTGCAACTAATGAAAAACTGTTTTTT. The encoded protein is CASSPSRGTATNEKLFF. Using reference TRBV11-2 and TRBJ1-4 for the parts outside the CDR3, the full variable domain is EAGVAQSPRYKIIEKRQSVAFWCNPISGHATLYWYQQILGQGPKLLIQFQNNGVVDDSQLPKDRFSAERLKGVDSTLKIQPAKLEDSAVYLCASSPSRGTATNEKLFFGSGTQLSVL.

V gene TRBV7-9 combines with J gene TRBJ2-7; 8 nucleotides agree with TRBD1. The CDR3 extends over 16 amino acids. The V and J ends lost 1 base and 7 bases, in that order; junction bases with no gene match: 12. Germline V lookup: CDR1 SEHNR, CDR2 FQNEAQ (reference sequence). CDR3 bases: TGTGCCAGCAGCTTAGAACAGGGGGGCCGACTACGGGAGCAGTACTTC. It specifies CASSLEQGGRLREQYF.

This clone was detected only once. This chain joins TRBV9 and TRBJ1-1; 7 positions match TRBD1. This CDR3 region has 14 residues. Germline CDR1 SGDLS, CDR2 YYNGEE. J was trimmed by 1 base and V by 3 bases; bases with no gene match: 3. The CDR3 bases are TGTGCCAGCAGCGCGACAGGGTCGAACACTGAAGCTTTCTTT. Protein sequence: CASSATGSNTEAFF.

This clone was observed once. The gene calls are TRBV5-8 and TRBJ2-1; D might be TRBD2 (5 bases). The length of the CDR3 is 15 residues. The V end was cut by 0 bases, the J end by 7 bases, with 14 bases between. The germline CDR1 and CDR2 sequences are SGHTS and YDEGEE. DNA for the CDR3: TGTGCCAGCAGCTTGGATGGCCTAGCTCCAAATGAGCAGTTCTTC. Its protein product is CASSLDGLAPNEQFF.

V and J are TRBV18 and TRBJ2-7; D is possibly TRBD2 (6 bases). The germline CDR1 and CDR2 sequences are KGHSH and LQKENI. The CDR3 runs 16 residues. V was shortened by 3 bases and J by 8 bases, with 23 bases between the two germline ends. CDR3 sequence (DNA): TGTGCCAGCTCACCCGGGACTCCCAACCACCCCGTGAAGCAGTACTTC. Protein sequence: CASSPGTPNHPVKQYF. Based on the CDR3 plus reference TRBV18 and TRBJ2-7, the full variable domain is NAGVMQNPRHLVRRRGQEARLRCSPMKGHSHVYWYRQLPEEGLKFMVYLQKENIIDESGMPKERFSAEFPKEGPSILRIQQVVRGDSAAYFCASSPGTPNHPVKQYFGPGTRLTVT.

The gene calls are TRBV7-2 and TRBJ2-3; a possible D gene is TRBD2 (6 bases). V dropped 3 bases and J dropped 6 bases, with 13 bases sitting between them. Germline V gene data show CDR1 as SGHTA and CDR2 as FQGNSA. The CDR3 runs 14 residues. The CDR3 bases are TGTGCCAGCAGCTTGGTAGCGGCCGGGGATACGCAGTATTTT. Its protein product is CASSLVAAGDTQYF.

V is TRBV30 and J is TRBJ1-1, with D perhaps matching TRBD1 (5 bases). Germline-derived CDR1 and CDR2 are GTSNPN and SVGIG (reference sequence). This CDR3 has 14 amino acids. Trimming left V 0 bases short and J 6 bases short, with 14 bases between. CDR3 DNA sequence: TGTGCCTGGAGTGTACATTCTGGGACTTCTGAAGCTTTCTTT. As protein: CAWSVHSGTSEAFF.

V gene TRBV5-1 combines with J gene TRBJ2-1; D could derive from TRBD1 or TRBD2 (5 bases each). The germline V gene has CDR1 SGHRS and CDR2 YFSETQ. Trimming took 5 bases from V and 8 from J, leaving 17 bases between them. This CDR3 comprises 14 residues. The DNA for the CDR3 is TGCGCCAGCAGGGGGCCCAAAAGCGGCGATGAGCAGTTCTTC. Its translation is CASRGPKSGDEQFF.